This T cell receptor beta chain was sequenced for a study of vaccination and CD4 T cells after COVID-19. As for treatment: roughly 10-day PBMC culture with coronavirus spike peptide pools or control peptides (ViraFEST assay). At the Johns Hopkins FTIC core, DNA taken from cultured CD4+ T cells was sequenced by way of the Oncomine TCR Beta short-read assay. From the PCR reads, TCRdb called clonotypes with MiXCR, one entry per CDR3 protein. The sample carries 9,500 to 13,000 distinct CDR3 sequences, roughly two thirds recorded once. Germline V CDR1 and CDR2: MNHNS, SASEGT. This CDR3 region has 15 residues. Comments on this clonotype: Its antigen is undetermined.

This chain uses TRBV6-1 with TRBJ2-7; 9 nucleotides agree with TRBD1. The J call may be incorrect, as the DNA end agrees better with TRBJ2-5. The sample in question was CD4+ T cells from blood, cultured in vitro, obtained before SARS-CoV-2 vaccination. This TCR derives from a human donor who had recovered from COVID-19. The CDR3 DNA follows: TGTGCCAGCAGCCTAAGGACAGGGGCGTTGGAGACCCAGTACTTC. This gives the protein CASSLRTGALETQYF.